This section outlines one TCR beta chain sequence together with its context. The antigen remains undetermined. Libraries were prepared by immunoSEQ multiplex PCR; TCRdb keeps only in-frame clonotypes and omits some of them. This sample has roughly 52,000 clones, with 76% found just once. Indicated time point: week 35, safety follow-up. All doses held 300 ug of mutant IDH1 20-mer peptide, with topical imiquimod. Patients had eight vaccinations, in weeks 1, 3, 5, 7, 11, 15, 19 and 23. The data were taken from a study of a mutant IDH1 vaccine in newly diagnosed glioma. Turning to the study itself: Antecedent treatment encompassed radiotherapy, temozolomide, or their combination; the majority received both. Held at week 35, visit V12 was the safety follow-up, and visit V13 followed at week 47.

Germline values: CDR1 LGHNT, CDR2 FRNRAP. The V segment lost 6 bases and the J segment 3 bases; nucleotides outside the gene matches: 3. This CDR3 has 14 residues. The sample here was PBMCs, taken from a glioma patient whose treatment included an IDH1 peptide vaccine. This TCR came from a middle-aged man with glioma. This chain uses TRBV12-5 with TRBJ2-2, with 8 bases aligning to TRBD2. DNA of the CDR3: TGTGCTAGTGGCGGGAGGGCCGACACCGGGGAGCTGTTTTTT. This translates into CASGGRADTGELFF.